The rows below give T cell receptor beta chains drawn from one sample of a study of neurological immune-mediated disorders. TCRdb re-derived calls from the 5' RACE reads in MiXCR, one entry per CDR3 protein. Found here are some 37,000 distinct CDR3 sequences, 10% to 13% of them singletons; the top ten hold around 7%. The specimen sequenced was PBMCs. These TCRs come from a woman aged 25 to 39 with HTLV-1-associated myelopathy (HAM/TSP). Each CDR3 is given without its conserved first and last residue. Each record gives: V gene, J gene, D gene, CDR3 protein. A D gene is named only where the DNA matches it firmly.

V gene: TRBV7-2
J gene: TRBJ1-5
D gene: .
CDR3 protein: ASSTVGGISNQPQH

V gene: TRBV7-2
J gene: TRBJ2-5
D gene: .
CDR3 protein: ASSLKAVGETQY

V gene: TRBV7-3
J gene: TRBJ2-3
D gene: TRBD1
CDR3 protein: ASSPSDRGRFTDTQY

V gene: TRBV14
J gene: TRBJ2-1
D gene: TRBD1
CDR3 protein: ASSQRGRGQGPYNEQF

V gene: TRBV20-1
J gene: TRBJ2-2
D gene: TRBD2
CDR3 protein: SARGGGATGELF

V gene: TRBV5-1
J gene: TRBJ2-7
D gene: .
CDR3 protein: ASSLEGGRTYEQY

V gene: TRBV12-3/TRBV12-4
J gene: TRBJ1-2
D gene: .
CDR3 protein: ASKDRSYGYT

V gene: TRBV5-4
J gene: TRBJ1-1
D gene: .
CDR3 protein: ASSPPGVSGRNTEAF

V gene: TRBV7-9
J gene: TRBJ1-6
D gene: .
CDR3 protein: ASSAEQGSPLH

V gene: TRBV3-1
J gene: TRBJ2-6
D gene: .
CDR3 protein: ASSQYSGANVLT

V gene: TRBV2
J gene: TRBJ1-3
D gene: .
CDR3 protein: ASSDGVVGNTIY

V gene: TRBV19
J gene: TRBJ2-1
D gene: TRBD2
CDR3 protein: ASSIRLAGSHEQF

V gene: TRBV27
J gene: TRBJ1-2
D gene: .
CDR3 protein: ASSGPTGGHNYGYT

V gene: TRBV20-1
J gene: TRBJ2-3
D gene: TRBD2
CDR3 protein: SARDVGGGGTTQY

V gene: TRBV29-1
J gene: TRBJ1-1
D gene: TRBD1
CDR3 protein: SDQRGGQGAKTEAF

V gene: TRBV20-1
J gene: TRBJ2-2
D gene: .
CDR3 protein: SARDGGKDTGELF

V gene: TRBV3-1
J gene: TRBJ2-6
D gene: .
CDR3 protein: AISQDGTITGANVLT

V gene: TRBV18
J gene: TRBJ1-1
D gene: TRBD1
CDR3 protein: ASSSTGDTEAF

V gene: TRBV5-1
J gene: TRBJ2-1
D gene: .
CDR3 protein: ASSARTGNLGNEQF

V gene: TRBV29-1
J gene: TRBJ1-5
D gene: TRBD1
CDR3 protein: SVGQGTQPQH

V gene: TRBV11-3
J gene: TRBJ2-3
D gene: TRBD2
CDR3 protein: ASSTSGGTDTQY

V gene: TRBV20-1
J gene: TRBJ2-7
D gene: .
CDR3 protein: SARSEYYEQY

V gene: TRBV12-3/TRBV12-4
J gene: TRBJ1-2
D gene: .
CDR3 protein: ASSLRSGTYGYT

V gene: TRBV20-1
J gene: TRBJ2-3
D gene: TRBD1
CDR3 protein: SATQGARDTQY

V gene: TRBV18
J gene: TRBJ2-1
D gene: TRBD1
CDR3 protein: ASSPGQGVDGEQF

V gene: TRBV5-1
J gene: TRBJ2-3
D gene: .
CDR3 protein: ASSLSGFSTDTQY

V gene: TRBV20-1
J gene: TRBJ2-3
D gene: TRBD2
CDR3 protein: SAREASGGARYTQY

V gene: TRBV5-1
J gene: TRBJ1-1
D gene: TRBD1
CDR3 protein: ASSLDRGWTEAF

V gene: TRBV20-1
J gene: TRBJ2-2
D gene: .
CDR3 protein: GAPRQRGTGEPF

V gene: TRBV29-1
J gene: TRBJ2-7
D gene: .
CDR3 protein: SVDWDGTYEQY

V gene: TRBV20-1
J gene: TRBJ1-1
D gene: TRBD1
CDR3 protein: SARKTGPMNTEAF

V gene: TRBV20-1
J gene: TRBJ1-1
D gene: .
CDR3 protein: SARDGARMNTEAF

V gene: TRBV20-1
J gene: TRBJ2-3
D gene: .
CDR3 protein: STGQMVDTQY

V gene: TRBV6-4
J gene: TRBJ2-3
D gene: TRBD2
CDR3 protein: ASGGGEGADTQY

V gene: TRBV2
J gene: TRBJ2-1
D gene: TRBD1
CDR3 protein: ASRRGTGRMEQF

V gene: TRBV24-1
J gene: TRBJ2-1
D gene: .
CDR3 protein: ATRDYSYNEQF

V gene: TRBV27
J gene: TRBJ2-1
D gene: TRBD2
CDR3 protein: AARSGGAYNEQF

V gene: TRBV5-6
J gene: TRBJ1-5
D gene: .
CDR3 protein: ASSLGSRNQPQH

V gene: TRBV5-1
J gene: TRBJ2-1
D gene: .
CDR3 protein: ASSLLRQNEQF

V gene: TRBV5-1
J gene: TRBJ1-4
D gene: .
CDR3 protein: ASRDSASEKLF

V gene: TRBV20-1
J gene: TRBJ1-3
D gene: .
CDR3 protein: SAELGTSGNTIY

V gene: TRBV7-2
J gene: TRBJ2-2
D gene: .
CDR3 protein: ASSNTGNTGELF